This TCR beta chain stems from a study of lymphopenia after photon versus proton radiotherapy. Study outcomes and limitations: Post-nadir diversity loss with photons came from oligoclonal expansion, particularly CD8+ Temra cells.

As to this clone: What it recognizes is unknown.

Using immunoSEQ multiplex PCR, the repertoire was profiled, and TCRdb retains in-frame clones only, with some absent. Of about 45,000 clones in the sample, over 75% were seen once. The specimen was peripheral blood, collected from a patient treated with photon-based radiotherapy. This TCR was recovered from a man in his forties or fifties with gastric cancer.

The CDR3 nucleotides read TGTGCCAGCAGCCCAGGGCCTTTTCTGAACACTGAAGCTTTCTTT. It is translated as CASSPGPFLNTEAFF. V usage is TRBV9 and J usage is TRBJ1-1, with D perhaps matching TRBD1 (5 bases). CDR3 size: 15 residues. Germline CDR1 SGDLS, CDR2 YYNGEE. Trimming pared 4 bases from V and 0 bases from J, leaving 13 bases between.